One and the same sample provided the 8 T cell receptor beta chains below, sequenced in a study of blood T cells in healthy people across ages (dated by TCRdb to the mid-2010s). The method behind the library was 5' RACE. Sequencing was carried out with an Illumina HiSeq 2500. A second PCR of roughly 7 to 12 cycles was performed with a sample-barcoded 5' primer and a J-beta primer mix. The public reads were run again by TCRdb, first through fastp at Q25 and then through MiXCR, and only productive beta chains were kept. Each CDR3 protein appears once, grouped with its most common genes and DNA. The sample data list some 1 million distinct CDR3 sequences, and around 43% of these were observed just once. The ten largest clonotypes hold over 15% of the sample. Sequenced input: blood. Source of these receptors: a woman aged 60 to 75 in good health.

The sample holds a few counts of this clonotype. The chain combines TRBV29-1 with TRBJ2-7; D remains ambiguous. This CDR3 has 12 amino acids. Germline V CDR1 and CDR2: SQVTM, ANQGSEA. V was pared by 7 bases and J by 3 bases, with 13 bases between. The DNA of the CDR3 is TGCAGCGCTCGTAAGGGTCGCTACGAGCAGTACTTC. This sequence encodes CSARKGRYEQYF.

This clonotype was recorded a few times. The chain couples TRBV29-1 to TRBJ2-1, with D possibly being TRBD2 (5 bases). Trimming took off 3 bases at V and 4 bases at J, with 13 bases between the two ends. This CDR3 has 14 amino acids. Germline CDR1 and CDR2: SQVTM and ANQGSEA. CDR3 region: CSVDSSGLYNEQFF. The CDR3 DNA reads TGCAGCGTTGATTCCAGCGGCTTATACAATGAGCAGTTCTTC.

The chain uses TRBV5-1 and TRBJ1-2, with D hard to call. This CDR3 spans 16 amino acids. Looked up from germline, CDR1 is SGHRS and CDR2 is YFSETQ. V was trimmed by 0 bases and J by 11 bases, leaving 23 bases between them. CDR3 bases: TGCGCCAGCAGCTTGGCGTCGAGAGGCGCCCTATTAGGGTACACCTTC. Its protein product is CASSLASRGALLGYTF.

This clonotype was detected a few times. The chain uses TRBV27 and TRBJ2-1; tentative D call: TRBD2 (5 bases). CDR1 MNHEY and CDR2 SMNVEV come from the germline V gene (reference sequence). The germline V and J ends were trimmed by 7 bases and 2 bases, with 12 bases remaining between them. This CDR3 has 14 residues. DNA of the CDR3: TGTGCCAGCAAGAACGTGGGAGCCTACAATGAGCAGTTCTTC. Encoded protein: CASKNVGAYNEQFF.

Regarding this clonotype: The junction departs from the called germline gene at one end, perhaps through a read error. The CDR3 nucleotides read TGTGCCGGGAGTACGACGTCGAGCGAGCAGTACTTC. Translation gives CAGSTTSSEQYF. The chain employs TRBV30 and TRBJ2-7, with D perhaps TRBD2 (5 bases). The CDR3 is 12 residues long. Per the germline V gene, CDR1 is GTSNPN and CDR2 is SVGIG (reference sequence).

The CDR3 region is CSAHGTGDQPQHF. CDR3 sequence (DNA): TGCAGTGCGCACGGGACAGGAGATCAGCCCCAGCATTTT. The chain is built from TRBV20-1 and TRBJ1-5; 8 bases agree with TRBD1. The CDR3 runs 13 residues. Germline assignment: CDR1 DFQATT and CDR2 SNEGSKA (reference sequence). V shed 6 bases, J shed 5 bases, and the junction held 6 bases outside the gene matches.

A word on this clonotype: One end of the junction does not line up with germline, which may come from a read error. CDR3 sequence: CASSPAREAKNIRYF. The CDR3 nucleotides are TGTGCCAGCAGCCCAGCGCGGGAGGCCAAAAACATTCGGTACTTC. The V call is TRBV4-2, the J call TRBJ2-4; 8 nucleotides align to TRBD2. Per germline, CDR1 LGHNA and CDR2 YNFKEQ. This CDR3 contains 15 residues.

The sample holds a few counts of this clonotype. The rearrangement joins TRBV15 to TRBJ2-7, with TRBD1 identical over 8 bases. V gave up 1 base and J gave up 2 bases; unmatched junction bases: 10. This CDR3 is 17 amino acids long. The germline CDR1 and CDR2 sequences are LNHNV and YYDKDF (reference sequence). CDR3 nucleotide sequence: TGTGCCACCAGCAGAGTTACTGGGGACAGGAAGGCCTACGAGCAGTACTTC. Residues: CATSRVTGDRKAYEQYF.